This T cell receptor (beta chain) was profiled in a study of cytomegalovirus exposure and HLA in healthy donors. Use of 60 Vbeta and 13 Jbeta primers characterized the PCR. The table came from immunoSEQ multiplex PCR; TCRdb's copy has only in-frame clones and leaves some out. The data hold about 97,000 clones, with 60% to 75% observed a single time. Donors counted as nominally healthy when sampled, yet unrecorded immune exposures were likely. Looked up from germline, CDR1 is LNHDA and CDR2 is SQIVND (reference sequence). V was pared by 10 bases and J by 1 base, with 14 bases of the junction left unmatched. The CDR3 loop spans 17 amino acids.

The clonotype originates from a woman between 35 and 50 years old in good health and CMV-seronegative. The sequencing sample was made of PBMCs. The rearrangement uses TRBV19 and TRBJ2-1; 9 bases are shared with TRBD2. The CDR3 nucleotides are TGTGCCACCCACCACCGGCTAGCGGGGACATCCTACAATGAGCAGTTCTTC. Encoded protein: CATHHRLAGTSYNEQFF.